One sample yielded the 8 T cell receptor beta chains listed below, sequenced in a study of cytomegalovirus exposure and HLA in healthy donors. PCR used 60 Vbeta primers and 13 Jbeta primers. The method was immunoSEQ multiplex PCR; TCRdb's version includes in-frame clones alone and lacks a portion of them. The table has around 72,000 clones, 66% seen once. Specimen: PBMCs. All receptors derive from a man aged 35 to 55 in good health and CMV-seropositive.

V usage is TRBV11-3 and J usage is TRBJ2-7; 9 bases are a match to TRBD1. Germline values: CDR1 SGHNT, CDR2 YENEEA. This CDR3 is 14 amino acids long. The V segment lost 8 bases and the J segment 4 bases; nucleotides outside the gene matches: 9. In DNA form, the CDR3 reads TGTGCCAGCTCCTACCCCGGGACAGGGTACGAGCAGTACTTC. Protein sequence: CASSYPGTGYEQYF.

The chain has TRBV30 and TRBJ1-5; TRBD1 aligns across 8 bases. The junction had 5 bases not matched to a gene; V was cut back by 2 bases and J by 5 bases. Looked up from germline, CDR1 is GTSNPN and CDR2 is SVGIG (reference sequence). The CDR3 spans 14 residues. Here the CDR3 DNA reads TGTGCCTGGAGTTCTTGGACAGGGTATCAGCCCCAGCATTTT. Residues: CAWSSWTGYQPQHF.

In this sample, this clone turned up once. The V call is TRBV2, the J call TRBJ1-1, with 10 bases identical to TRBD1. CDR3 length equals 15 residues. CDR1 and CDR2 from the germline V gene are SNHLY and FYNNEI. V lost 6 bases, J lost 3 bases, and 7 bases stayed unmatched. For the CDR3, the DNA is TGTGCCAGCAGCCCTAGGACAGGGGGATACACTGAAGCTTTCTTT. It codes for CASSPRTGGYTEAFF. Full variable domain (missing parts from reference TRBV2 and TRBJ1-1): EPEVTQTPSHQVTQMGQEVILRCVPISNHLYFYWYRQILGQKVEFLVSFYNNEISEKSEIFDDQFSVERPDGSNFTLKIRSTKLEDSAMYFCASSPRTGGYTEAFFGQGTRLTVV.

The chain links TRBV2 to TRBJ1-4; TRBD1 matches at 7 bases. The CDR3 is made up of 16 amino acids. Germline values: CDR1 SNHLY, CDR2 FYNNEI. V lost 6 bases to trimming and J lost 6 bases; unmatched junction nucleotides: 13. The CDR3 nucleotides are TGTGCCAGCAGCTACTACGGACAGGCGCCCTATGAAAAACTGTTTTTT. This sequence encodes CASSYYGQAPYEKLFF. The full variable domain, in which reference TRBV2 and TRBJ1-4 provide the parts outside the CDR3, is EPEVTQTPSHQVTQMGQEVILRCVPISNHLYFYWYRQILGQKVEFLVSFYNNEISEKSEIFDDQFSVERPDGSNFTLKIRSTKLEDSAMYFCASSYYGQAPYEKLFFGSGTQLSVL.

The DNA of the CDR3 is TGTGCCAGCAGGGCAGGGACAACTAATGAAAAACTGTTTTTT. It specifies CASRAGTTNEKLFF. The chain recombines TRBV2 with TRBJ1-4; D may be TRBD1 (5 bases). The germline V gene encodes CDR1 SNHLY and CDR2 FYNNEI. This CDR3 spans 14 amino acids. Trimming stripped 6 bases from V and 0 bases from J, with 8 bases between.

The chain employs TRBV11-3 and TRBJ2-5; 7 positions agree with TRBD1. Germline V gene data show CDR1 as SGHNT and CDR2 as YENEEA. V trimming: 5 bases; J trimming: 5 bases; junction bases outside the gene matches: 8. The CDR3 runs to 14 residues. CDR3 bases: TGTGCCAGCAGCGGCAGACAGGGCCCCGAGACCCAGTACTTC. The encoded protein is CASSGRQGPETQYF.

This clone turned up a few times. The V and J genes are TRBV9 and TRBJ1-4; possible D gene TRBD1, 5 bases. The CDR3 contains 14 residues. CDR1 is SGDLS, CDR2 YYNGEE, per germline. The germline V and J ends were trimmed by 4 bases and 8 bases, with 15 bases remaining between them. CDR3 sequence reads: CASSLRQRGEKLFF. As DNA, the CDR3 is TGTGCCAGCAGCCTTCGACAGAGAGGAGAAAAACTGTTTTTT. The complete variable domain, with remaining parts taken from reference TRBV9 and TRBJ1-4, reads DSGVTQTPKHLITATGQRVTLRCSPRSGDLSVYWYQQSLDQGLQFLIQYYNGEERAKGNILERFSAQQFPDLHSELNLSSLELGDSALYFCASSLRQRGEKLFFGSGTQLSVL.

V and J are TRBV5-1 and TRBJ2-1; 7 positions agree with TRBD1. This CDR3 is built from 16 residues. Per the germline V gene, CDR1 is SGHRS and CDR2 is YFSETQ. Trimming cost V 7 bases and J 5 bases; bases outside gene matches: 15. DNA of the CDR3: TGCGCCAGCGCTCAGGGTGAGGGGGCGGGCAACAATGAGCAGTTCTTC. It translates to CASAQGEGAGNNEQFF. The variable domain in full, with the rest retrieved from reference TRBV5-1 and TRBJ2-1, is KAGVTQTPRYLIKTRGQQVTLSCSPISGHRSVSWYQQTPGQGLQFLFEYFSETQRNKGNFPGRFSGRQFSNSRSEMNVSTLELGDSALYLCASAQGEGAGNNEQFFGPGTRLTVL.